The TCR beta chain described here comes from a study of T cell changes during pregnancy in multiple sclerosis. CDR3 size: 14 residues. Trimming shortened V by 5 bases and J by 2 bases, and 13 bases separated the two germline ends. Germline lookup yields CDR1 MNHNS and CDR2 SASEGT. Clones were read by immunoSEQ multiplex PCR, and TCRdb kept only the in-frame ones, dropping some. The sample lists approximately 30,000 clones, roughly nine tenths occurring once. The starting material was CD8+ T cells from peripheral blood mononuclear cells, obtained after pregnancy. This clonotype was obtained from a female donor with multiple sclerosis, enrolled in a pregnancy study. The V and J genes are TRBV6-1 and TRBJ2-7; no clear D. This chain's CDR3 is CASSSGPGTYEQYF. CDR3 bases: TGTGCCAGCAGTTCAGGTCCAGGCACCTACGAGCAGTACTTC.